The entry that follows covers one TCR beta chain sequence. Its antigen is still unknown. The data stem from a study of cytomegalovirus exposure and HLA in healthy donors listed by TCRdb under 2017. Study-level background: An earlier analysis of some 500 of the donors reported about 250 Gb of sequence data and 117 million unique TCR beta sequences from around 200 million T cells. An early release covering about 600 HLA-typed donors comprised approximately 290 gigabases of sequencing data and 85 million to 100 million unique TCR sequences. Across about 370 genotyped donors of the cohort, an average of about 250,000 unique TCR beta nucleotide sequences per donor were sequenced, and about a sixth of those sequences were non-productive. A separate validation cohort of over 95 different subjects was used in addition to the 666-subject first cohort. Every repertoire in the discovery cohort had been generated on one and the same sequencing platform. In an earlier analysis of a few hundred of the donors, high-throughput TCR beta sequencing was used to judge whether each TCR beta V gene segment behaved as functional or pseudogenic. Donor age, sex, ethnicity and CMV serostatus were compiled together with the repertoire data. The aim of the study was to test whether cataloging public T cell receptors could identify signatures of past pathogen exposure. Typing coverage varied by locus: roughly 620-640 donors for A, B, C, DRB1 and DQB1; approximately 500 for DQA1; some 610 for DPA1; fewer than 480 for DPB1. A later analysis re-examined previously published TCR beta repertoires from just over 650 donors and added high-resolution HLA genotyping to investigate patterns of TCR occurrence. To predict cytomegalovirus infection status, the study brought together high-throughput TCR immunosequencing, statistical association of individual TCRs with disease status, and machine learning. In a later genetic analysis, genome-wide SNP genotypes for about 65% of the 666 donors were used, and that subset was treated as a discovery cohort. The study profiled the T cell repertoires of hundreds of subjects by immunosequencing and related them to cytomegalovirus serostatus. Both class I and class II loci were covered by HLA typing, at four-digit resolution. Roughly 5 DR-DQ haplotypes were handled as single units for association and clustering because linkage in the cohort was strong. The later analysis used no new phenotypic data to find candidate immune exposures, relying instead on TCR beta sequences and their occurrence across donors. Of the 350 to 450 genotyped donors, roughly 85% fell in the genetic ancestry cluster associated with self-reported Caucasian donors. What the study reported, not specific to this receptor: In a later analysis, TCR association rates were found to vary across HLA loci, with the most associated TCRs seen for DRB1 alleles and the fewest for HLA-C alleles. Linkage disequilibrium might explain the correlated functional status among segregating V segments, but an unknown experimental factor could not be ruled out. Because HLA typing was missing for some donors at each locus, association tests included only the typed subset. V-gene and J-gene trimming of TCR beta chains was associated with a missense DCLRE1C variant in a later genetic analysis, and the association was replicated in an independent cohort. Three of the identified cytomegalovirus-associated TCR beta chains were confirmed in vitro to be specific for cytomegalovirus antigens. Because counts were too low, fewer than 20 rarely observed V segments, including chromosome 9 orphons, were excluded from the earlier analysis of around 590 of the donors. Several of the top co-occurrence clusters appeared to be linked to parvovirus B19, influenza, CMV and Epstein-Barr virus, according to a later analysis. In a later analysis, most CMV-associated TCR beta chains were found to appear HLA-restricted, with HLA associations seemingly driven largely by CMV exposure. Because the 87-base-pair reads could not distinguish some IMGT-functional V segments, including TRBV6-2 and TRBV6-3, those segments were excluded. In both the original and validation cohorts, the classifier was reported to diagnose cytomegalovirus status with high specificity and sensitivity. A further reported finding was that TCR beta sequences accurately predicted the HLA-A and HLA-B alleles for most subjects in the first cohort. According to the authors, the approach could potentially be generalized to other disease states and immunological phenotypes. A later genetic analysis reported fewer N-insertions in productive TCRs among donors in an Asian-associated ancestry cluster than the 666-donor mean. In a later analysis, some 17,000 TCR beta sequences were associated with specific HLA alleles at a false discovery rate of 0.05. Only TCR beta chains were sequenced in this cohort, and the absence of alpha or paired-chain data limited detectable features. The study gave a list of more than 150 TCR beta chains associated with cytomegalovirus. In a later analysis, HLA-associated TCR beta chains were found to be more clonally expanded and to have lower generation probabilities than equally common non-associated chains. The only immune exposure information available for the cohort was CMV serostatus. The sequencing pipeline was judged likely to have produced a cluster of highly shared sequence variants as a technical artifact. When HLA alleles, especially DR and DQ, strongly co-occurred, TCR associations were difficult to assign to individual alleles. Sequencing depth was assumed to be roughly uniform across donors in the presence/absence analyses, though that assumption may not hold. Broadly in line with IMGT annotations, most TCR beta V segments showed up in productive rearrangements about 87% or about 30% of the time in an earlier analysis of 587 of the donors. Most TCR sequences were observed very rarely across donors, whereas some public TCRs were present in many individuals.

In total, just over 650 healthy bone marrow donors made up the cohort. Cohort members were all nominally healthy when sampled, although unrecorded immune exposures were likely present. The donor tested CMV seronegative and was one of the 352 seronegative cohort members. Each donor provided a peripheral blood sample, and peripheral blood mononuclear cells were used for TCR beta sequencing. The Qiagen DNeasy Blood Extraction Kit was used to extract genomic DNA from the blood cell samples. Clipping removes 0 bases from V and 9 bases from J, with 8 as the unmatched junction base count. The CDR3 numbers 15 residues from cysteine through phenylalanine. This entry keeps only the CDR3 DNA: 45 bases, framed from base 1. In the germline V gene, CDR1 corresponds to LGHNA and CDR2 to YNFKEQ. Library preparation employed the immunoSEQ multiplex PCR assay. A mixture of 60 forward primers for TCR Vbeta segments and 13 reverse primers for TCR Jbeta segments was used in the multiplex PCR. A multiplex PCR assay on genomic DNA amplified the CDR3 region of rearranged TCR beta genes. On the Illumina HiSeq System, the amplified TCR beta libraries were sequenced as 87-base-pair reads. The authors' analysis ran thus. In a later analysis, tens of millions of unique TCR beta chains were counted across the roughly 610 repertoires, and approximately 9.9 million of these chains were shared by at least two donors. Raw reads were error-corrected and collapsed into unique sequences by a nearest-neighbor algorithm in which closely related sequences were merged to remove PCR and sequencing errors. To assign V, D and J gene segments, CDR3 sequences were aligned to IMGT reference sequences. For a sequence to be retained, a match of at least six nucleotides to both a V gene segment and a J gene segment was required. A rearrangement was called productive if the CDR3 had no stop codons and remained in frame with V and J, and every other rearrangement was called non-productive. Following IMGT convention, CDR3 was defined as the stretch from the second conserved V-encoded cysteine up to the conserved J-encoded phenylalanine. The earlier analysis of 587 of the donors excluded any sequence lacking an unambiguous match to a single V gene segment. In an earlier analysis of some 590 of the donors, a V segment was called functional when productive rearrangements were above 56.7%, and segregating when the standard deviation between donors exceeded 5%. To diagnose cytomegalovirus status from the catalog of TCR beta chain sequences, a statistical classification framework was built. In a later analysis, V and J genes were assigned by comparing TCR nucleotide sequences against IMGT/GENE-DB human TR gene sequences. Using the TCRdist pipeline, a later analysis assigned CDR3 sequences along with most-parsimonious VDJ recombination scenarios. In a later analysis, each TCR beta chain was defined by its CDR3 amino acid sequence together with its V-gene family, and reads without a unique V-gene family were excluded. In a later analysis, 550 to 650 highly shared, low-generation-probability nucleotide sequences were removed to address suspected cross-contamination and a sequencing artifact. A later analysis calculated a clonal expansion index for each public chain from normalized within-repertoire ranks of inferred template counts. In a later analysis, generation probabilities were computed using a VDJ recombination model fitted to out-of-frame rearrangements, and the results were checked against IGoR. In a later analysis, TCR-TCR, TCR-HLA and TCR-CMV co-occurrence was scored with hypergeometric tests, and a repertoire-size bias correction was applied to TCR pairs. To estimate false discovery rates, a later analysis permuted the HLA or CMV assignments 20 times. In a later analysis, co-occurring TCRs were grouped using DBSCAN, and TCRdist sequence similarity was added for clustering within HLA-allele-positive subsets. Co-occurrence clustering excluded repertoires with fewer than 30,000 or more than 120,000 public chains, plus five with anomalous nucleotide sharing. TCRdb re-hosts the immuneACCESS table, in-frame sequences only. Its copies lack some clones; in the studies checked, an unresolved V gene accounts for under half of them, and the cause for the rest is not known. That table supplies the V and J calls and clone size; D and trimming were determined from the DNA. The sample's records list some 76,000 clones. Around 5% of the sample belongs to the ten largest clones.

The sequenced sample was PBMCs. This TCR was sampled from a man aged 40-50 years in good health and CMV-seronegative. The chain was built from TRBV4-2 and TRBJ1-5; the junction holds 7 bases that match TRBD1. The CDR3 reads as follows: CASSQEWTGTWPQHF. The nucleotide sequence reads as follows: TGTGCCAGCAGCCAAGAGTGGACAGGTACATGGCCCCAGCATTTT.